The 8 T cell receptor beta chains in this list originate from one sample, sequenced in a study of blood T cell repertoires in COVID-19. Produced via immunoSEQ multiplex PCR; TCRdb's table is partial and in-frame only. The sample shows 90,000 to 110,000 clones, 70% to 85% of them seen only once. Sequencing was carried out using peripheral blood. Every receptor here comes from a woman older than 75 with active or convalescent COVID-19.

V gene TRBV2 combines with J gene TRBJ2-6, with D possibly matching TRBD2 (5 bases). The V gene's germline CDR1 is SNHLY and CDR2 FYNNEI. V was cut by 8 bases and J by 2 bases, with 7 bases left in between. The CDR3 has 13 amino acids. The CDR3 DNA reads as TGTGCCAGCTCGGAGGCTGGGGCCAACGTCCTGACTTTC. Protein sequence: CASSEAGANVLTF.

The chain combines TRBV9 with TRBJ2-6; 9 bases map to TRBD1. Trimming removed 4 bases from V and 1 base from J; junction bases left unmatched: 9. CDR3 length equals 18 residues. Germline V gives CDR1 SGDLS, CDR2 YYNGEE. CDR3 protein: CASSLRTGEGSGANVLTF. CDR3 nucleotide sequence: TGTGCCAGCAGCTTACGGACAGGGGAAGGGTCTGGGGCCAACGTCCTGACTTTC.

The rearrangement links TRBV10-3 to TRBJ1-5; 10 nucleotides match TRBD1. Germline values: CDR1 ENHRY, CDR2 SYGVKD. Trimming at V came to 8 bases and at J to 5 bases, leaving 6 bases not matched to a gene. The CDR3 is made up of 14 amino acids. CDR3 in DNA: TGTGCCATCTCGACAGGGGGCTTGGATCAGCCCCAGCATTTT. It specifies CAISTGGLDQPQHF.

This clone is a singleton in its sample. The rearrangement uses TRBV6-5 and TRBJ2-7; TRBD1 agrees at 7 bases. Per the germline V gene, CDR1 is MNHEY and CDR2 is SVGAGI. The CDR3 runs 15 residues. Trimming took 3 bases from V and 1 from J; bases not matched to a gene: 6. The CDR3 is CASSYRQGISYEQYF. CDR3 in DNA: TGTGCCAGCAGTTATCGACAGGGAATTTCCTACGAGCAGTACTTC.

The chain carries TRBV12-3 or TRBV12-4 and TRBJ2-7; TRBD2 is a possible D gene (6 bases). The CDR3 extends over 13 amino acids. The ends were cut back, 1 base at V and 4 bases at J, with 8 bases in the middle. The CDR3 DNA reads as TGTGCCAGCAGTTTAGATGCGGGATACGAGCAGTACTTC. This gives the protein CASSLDAGYEQYF.

This clone showed up just a few times. The J gene is TRBJ2-3, the V gene TRBV3-1 (or the pseudogene TRBV3-2), with 8 bases aligning to TRBD2. Germline loops: CDR1 LGHDT, CDR2 YNNKEL (reference sequence). With V trimmed by 8 bases and J by 6 bases, 7 bases remained unmatched. This CDR3 region has 13 residues. The CDR3 DNA follows: TGTGCCAGCGAACAGCGGGGGTGGGATACGCAGTATTTT. It encodes CASEQRGWDTQYF.

As for this clone: The junction departs from germline at one end; a sequencing error may be responsible. This rearrangement joins TRBV7-3 to TRBJ2-2; 9 bases are a match to TRBD1. This CDR3 is built from 16 residues. Looked up from germline, CDR1 is SGHTA and CDR2 is FQGTGA. CDR3 nucleotides: TGTGCCAGCAGCGTGACAGGGGGTGTGAACGCCGGGGAGCTGTTTTTT. Its protein product is CASSVTGGVNAGELFF.

The chain recombines TRBV7-3 with TRBJ1-3, with 7 positions matching TRBD1. The CDR3 has 16 amino acids. V lost 4 bases and J lost 0; bases outside the gene matches: 6. The germline gives CDR1 SGHTA, CDR2 FQGTGA. The CDR3 loop is CASSSVGQSSGNTIYF. In nucleotides, the CDR3 is TGTGCCAGCAGCTCCGTGGGACAGAGCTCTGGAAACACCATATATTTT.